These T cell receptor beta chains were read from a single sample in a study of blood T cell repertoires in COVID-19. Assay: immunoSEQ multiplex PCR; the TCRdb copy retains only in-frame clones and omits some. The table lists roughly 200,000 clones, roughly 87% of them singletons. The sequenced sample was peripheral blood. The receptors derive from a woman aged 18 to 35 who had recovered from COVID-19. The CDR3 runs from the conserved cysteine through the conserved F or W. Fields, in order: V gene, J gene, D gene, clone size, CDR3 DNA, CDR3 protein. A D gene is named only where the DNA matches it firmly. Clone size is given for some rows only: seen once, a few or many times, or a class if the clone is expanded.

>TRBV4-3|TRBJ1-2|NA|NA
TGCGCCAGCAGCCAAGATCTCGTAGGCAGGGCGGAGGGCTACACCTTC
CASSQDLVGRAEGYTF
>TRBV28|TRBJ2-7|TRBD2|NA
TGTGCCAGCAGTTGGGGACTAGCGGGAGGTTTAGAAGAGCAGTACTTC
CASSWGLAGGLEEQYF
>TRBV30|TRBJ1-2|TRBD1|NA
TGTGCCTGGGACAGGGGGGGAACTAACTATGGCTACACCTTC
CAWDRGGTNYGYTF
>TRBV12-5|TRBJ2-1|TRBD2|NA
TGTGCTAGTGGTTTGGTAGGGACTAGCGGGAGGGTCAATGAGCAGTTCTTC
CASGLVGTSGRVNEQFF
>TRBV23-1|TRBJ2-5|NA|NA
TGCGCCAGCAGTCAATCGTTTGGGACACCGCAAGAGACCCAGTACTTC
CASSQSFGTPQETQYF
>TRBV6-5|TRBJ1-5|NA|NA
TGTGCCAGCACCGGGGGGCACGGACCAATCATTTTT
CASTGGHGPIIF
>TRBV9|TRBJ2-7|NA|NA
TGTGCCAGCAGCGAGGGGGGGACCCACTCCTACGAGCAGTACTTC
CASSEGGTHSYEQYF
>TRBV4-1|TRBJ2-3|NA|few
TGCGCCAGCAGCCAGGAGGGGAACGCAGATACGCAGTATTTT
CASSQEGNADTQYF
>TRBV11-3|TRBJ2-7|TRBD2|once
TGTGCCAGCAGCTTAGATCTAAGGGGACTAGCGGGATCTTACGAGCAGTACTTC
CASSLDLRGLAGSYEQYF
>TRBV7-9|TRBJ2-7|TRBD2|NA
TGTGCCAGCAGCTTGGGACTAGCGGGAATCTACGAGCAGTACTTC
CASSLGLAGIYEQYF
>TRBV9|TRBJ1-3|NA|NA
TGTGCCAGCAGCGCCCGACAGAGCTCTGGAAACACCATATATTTT
CASSARQSSGNTIYF
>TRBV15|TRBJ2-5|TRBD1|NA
TGTGCCACCAGACAGGGGGCCGGGGAGACCCAGTACTTC
CATRQGAGETQYF
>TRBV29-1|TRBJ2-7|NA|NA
TGCAGCGTTGGGGGGGACAGTTCCTACTTACAACCCTACGAGCAGTACTTC
CSVGGDSSYLQPYEQYF
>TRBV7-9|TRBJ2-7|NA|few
TGTGCCAGCAGCCAAACCCCGGGGGTCAGCTCCTACGAGCAGTACTTC
CASSQTPGVSSYEQYF
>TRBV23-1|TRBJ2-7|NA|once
TGCGCCAGCAGTCGAAATTGGCCAGGGACGGACTACCAAACCTACGAGCAGTACTTC
CASSRNWPGTDYQTYEQYF
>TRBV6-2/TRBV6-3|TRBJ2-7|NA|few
TGTGCCAGCAGCCTTATCGAGCGGCCCTACGAGCAGTACTTC
CASSLIERPYEQYF
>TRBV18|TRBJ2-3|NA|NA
TGTGCCAGCTCACCACTGACTAGCACAGATACGCAGTATTTT
CASSPLTSTDTQYF
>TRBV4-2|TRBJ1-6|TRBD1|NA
TGTGCCAGCAGCCAAGAGACAGGGGATCAGCGTTCACCCCTCCACTTT
CASSQETGDQRSPLHF
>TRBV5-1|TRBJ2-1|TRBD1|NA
TGCGCCAGCAGCTCGAACCCGGGACAGGGCTACAATGAGCAGTTCTTC
CASSSNPGQGYNEQFF
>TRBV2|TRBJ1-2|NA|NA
TGTGCCAGCAGTGAAGCTGGCGGAACCTTTAACTATGGCTACACCTTC
CASSEAGGTFNYGYTF
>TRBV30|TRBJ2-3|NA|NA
TGTGCCTGGTACACAGATACGCAGTATTTT
CAWYTDTQYF
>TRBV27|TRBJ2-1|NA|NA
TGTGCCAGCAGTTTAATGGGGGGTTCCTACAATGAGCAGTTCTTC
CASSLMGGSYNEQFF
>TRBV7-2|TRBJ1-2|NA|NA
TGTGCCAGCAGCTTAGCGCTACGGAGTCAGAGGGGCTACACCTTC
CASSLALRSQRGYTF
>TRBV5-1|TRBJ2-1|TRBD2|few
TGCGCCAGCAGCTTGGTCGCCGGGACTAGTGGGGGTGAGCAGTTCTTC
CASSLVAGTSGGEQFF